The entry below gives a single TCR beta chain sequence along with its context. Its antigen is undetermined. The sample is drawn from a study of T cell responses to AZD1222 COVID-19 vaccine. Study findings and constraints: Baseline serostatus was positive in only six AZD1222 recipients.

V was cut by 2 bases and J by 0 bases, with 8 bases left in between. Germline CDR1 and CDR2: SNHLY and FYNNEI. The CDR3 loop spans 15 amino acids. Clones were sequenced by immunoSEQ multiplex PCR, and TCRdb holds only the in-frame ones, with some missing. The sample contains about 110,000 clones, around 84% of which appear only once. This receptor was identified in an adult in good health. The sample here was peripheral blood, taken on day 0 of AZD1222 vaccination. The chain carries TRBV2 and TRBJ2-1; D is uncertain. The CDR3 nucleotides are TGTGCCAGCAGTGAACTGTGGAGCTCCTACAATGAGCAGTTCTTC. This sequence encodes CASSELWSSYNEQFF. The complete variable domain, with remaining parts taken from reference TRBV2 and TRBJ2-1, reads EPEVTQTPSHQVTQMGQEVILRCVPISNHLYFYWYRQILGQKVEFLVSFYNNEISEKSEIFDDQFSVERPDGSNFTLKIRSTKLEDSAMYFCASSELWSSYNEQFFGPGTRLTVL.